A selection of T cell receptor beta chains follows, all from one sample in a study of blood T cell repertoires in COVID-19. The data were produced by immunoSEQ multiplex PCR, yet TCRdb's version contains in-frame clones alone and is incomplete. The table shows roughly 170,000 clones, with around 85% occurring only once. The material sequenced was peripheral blood. The receptors originated from a man between 70 and 80 years old with active or convalescent COVID-19. Each CDR3 is given with its conserved first and last residue. The D gene is left open where the match is weak. Not every row has a clone size; where given, it reads once, few, many or a size class.

abundance	v_gene	j_gene	d_gene	CDR3aa	CDR3nt
NA	TRBV29-1	TRBJ2-1	TRBD2	CSVLWGTSGAFYNEQFF	TGCAGCGTCTTGTGGGGGACTAGCGGAGCTTTCTACAATGAGCAGTTCTTC
NA	TRBV19	TRBJ1-2	NA	CASSKGDRGDYGYTF	TGTGCCAGTAGTAAAGGCGACCGAGGAGACTATGGCTACACCTTC
NA	TRBV30	TRBJ1-6	NA	CAWSVPGNSPLHF	TGTGCCTGGAGTGTACCAGGGAATTCACCCCTCCACTTT
few	TRBV7-3	TRBJ2-1	NA	CASSLSAGSDEQFF	TGTGCCAGCAGCTTAAGCGCCGGGTCAGATGAGCAGTTCTTC
NA	TRBV11-2	TRBJ2-1	TRBD2	CASSLRLAGYEQFF	TGTGCCAGCAGCTTGCGGCTAGCGGGGTATGAGCAGTTCTTC
NA	TRBV28	TRBJ1-2	TRBD1	CASSRQGTYGYTF	TGTGCCAGCAGTCGACAGGGAACGTATGGCTACACCTTC
NA	TRBV18	TRBJ1-4	NA	CASSPLAATNEKLFF	TGTGCCAGCTCACCATTGGCAGCAACTAATGAAAAACTGTTTTTT
once	TRBV24-1	TRBJ2-3	NA	CATGAPGTDTQYF	TGTGCCACAGGGGCGCCGGGCACAGATACGCAGTATTTT
once	TRBV3-1/TRBV3-2	TRBJ2-5	TRBD2	CASSQYGTSGGGQETQYF	TGTGCCAGCAGCCAATACGGGACTAGCGGGGGGGGACAAGAGACCCAGTACTTC
NA	TRBV6-2/TRBV6-3	TRBJ1-6	NA	CASNPRGGSYNSPLHF	TGTGCCAGCAACCCCAGAGGTGGATCCTATAATTCACCCCTCCACTTT
NA	TRBV9	TRBJ1-2	NA	CASSERGAGDYGYTF	TGTGCCAGCAGCGAACGCGGTGCGGGGGACTATGGCTACACCTTC
NA	TRBV28	TRBJ1-3	NA	CASSSTGFGSGNTIYF	TGTGCCAGCAGTTCAACAGGGTTCGGGTCTGGAAACACCATATATTTT
NA	TRBV28	TRBJ1-2	TRBD1	CASRGRDRGIYGYTF	TGTGCCAGCAGGGGGCGGGACAGGGGCATCTATGGCTACACCTTC
NA	TRBV7-3	TRBJ2-1	TRBD2	CASSFTSGRLGEQFF	TGTGCCAGCAGCTTCACTAGCGGGAGATTAGGTGAGCAGTTCTTC
NA	TRBV2	TRBJ1-5	TRBD1	CASRPGQGYQPQHF	TGTGCCAGCAGACCCGGACAGGGGTATCAGCCCCAGCATTTT
NA	TRBV18	TRBJ2-5	NA	CASSPSDRRQETQYF	TGTGCCAGCTCACCTTCCGACAGGCGGCAAGAGACCCAGTACTTC
NA	TRBV7-9	TRBJ1-2	NA	CASSRRAGLDSGGYTF	TGTGCCAGCAGCCGGAGGGCAGGGTTAGATTCGGGCGGCTACACCTTC
once	TRBV29-1	TRBJ1-1	TRBD1	CSGGGTALNTEAFF	TGCAGCGGAGGAGGGACAGCATTAAACACTGAAGCTTTCTTT
NA	TRBV24-1	TRBJ2-2	TRBD2	CATSDPFLAAAGELFF	TGTGCCACCAGTGATCCGTTCCTAGCGGCCGCCGGGGAGCTGTTTTTT
NA	TRBV7-9	TRBJ2-6	NA	CASSRSNRASGANVLTF	TGTGCCAGCAGCCGAAGTAACAGGGCCTCTGGGGCCAACGTCCTGACTTTC
NA	TRBV7-6	TRBJ1-4	TRBD1	CASSRKTGGGANEKLFF	TGTGCCAGCAGCCGTAAGACAGGGGGCGGAGCTAATGAAAAACTGTTTTTT
NA	TRBV19	TRBJ2-2	TRBD2	CASSPSGGRETGELFF	TGTGCCAGTAGTCCCTCCGGCGGGAGGGAAACCGGGGAGCTGTTTTTT
NA	TRBV7-9	TRBJ2-1	TRBD1	CASSADRGFYNEQFF	TGTGCCAGCAGCGCCGACAGGGGCTTTTACAATGAGCAGTTCTTC
NA	TRBV28	TRBJ2-5	NA	CAIRSVAGLRETQYF	TGTGCCATCCGGTCGGTGGCAGGGTTGCGGGAGACCCAGTACTTC
NA	TRBV24-1	TRBJ2-3	NA	CATSDGQSSTDTQYF	TGTGCCACCAGTGACGGACAGTCTAGCACAGATACGCAGTATTTT
NA	TRBV11-2	TRBJ1-6	NA	CASSLDLNSWAPLHF	TGTGCCAGCAGCTTAGATCTCAACAGTTGGGCACCCCTCCACTTT
NA	TRBV5-4	TRBJ2-7	TRBD1	CASSPTPGQGSPYEQYF	TGTGCCAGCAGCCCAACCCCCGGACAGGGGTCGCCCTACGAGCAGTACTTC
NA	TRBV7-8	TRBJ2-7	TRBD2	CASSLFGTSGSYEQYF	TGTGCCAGCAGCTTATTCGGGACTAGCGGATCCTACGAGCAGTACTTC
NA	TRBV6-1	TRBJ1-1	NA	CASSETGITEAFF	TGTGCCAGCAGTGAAACCGGGATCACTGAAGCTTTCTTT
NA	TRBV5-1	TRBJ1-5	NA	CASSLGAGEQPQHF	TGCGCCAGCAGCTTGGGCGCCGGGGAGCAGCCCCAGCATTTT
NA	TRBV28	TRBJ2-1	TRBD1	CASSFHSLYRGRGSYNEQFF	TGTGCCAGCAGTTTCCACTCACTTTACAGGGGGCGAGGCTCCTACAATGAGCAGTTCTTC